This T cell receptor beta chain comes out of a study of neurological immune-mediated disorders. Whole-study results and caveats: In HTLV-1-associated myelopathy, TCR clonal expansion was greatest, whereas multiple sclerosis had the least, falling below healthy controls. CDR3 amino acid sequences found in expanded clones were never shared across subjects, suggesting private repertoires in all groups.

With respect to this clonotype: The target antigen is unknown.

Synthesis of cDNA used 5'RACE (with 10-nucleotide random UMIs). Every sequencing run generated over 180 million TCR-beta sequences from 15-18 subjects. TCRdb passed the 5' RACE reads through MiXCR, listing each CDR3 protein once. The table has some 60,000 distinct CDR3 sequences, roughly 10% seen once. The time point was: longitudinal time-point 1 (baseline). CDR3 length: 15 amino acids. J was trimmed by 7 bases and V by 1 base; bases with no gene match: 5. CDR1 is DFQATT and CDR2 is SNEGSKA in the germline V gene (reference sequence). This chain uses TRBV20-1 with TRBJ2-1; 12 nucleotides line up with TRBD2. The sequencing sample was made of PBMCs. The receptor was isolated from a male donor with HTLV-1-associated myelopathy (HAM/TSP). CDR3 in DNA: TGCAGTGCTAGAGTTATGGGGACTAGCGGGAATGAGCAGTTCTTC. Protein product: CSARVMGTSGNEQFF.